Included here is one TCR beta chain sequence, with context. The CDR3 has 14 residues. PCR used 60 Vbeta primers and 13 Jbeta primers. TCRdb keeps only in-frame clones here, not all; method: immunoSEQ multiplex PCR. The data contain some 150,000 clones, roughly 80% of them seen just once; the ten biggest clones take up about 3%. The data derive from a study of cytomegalovirus exposure and HLA in healthy donors. The chain couples TRBV23-1 to TRBJ2-5; possibly TRBD1 for D (6 bases). The end of the DNA aligns better with TRBJ2-7, so the J call may be wrong. TRBV23-1 counts as an open reading frame of uncertain function. Sequenced sample: PBMCs. The sequence was obtained from a man aged 35 to 55 in good health and CMV-seronegative. The CDR3 spells CASPMWGRRNEQYF. In DNA form, the CDR3 reads TGCGCCAGTCCGATGTGGGGGCGCAGGAACGAGCAGTACTTC.